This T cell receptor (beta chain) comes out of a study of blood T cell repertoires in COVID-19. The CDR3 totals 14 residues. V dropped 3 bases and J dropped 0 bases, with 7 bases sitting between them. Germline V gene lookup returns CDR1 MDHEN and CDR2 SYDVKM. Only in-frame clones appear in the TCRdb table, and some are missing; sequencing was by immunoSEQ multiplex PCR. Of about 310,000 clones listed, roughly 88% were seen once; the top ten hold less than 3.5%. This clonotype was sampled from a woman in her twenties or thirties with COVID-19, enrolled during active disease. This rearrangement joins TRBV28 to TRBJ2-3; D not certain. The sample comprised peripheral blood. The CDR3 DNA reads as TGTGCCAGCAGTTTGCCCGGGAGCACAGATACGCAGTATTTT. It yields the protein CASSLPGSTDTQYF.